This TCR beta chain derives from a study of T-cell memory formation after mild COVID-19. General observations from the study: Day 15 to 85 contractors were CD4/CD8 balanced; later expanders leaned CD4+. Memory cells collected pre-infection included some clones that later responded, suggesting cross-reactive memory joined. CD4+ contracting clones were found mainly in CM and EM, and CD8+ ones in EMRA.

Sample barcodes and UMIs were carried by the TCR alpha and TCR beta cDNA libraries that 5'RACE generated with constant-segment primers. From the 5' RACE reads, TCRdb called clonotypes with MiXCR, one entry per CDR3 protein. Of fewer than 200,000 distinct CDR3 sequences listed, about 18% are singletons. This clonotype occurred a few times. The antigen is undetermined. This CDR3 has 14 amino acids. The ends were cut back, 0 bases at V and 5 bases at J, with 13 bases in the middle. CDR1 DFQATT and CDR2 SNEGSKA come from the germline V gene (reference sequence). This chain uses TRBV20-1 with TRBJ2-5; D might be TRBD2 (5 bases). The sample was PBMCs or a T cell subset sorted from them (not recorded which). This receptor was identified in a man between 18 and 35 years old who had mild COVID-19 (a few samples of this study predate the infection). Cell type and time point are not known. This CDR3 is CSARDRRGWETQYF. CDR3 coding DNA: TGCAGTGCTAGAGATCGTAGAGGGTGGGAGACCCAGTACTTC.